Included here is one T cell receptor beta chain sequence, with context. The antigen is undetermined. This sample is part of a study of chemoradiotherapy in HPV16-positive cancers. Notes on the study in general: In HPV16-positive patients, HPV-responsive T-cell expansion tracked better recurrence-free survival. The functional HPV-specific definition rests on just a couple of HPV16-positive patients. Candidate HPV-specific clones and E7-related TCR motifs grew in tumor during treatment.

Over chemoradiotherapy, repertoires were sampled more than once. Germline-derived CDR1 and CDR2 are SGHRS and YFSETQ. The V segment lost 2 bases and the J segment 1 base; nucleotides outside the gene matches: 1. CDR3 size: 15 residues. Assay: immunoSEQ multiplex PCR; the TCRdb copy retains only in-frame clones and omits some. The repertoire holds roughly 2,100 clones, 84% seen once, with 2.5% to 3.5% in the top ten. The chain is built from TRBV5-1 and TRBJ2-1, with 9 bases lining up with TRBD2. This material consisted of tumor tissue, taken from a patient who underwent chemoradiotherapy. The source is a human donor with HPV-associated anogenital cancer. The DNA for the CDR3 is TGCGCCAGCAGCTTTAGCGGGAGTTCCTACAATGAGCAGTTCTTC. Protein sequence: CASSFSGSSYNEQFF.